This is a list of T cell receptor beta chains from one sample in a study of blood T cell repertoires in COVID-19. Clones were read by immunoSEQ multiplex PCR, and TCRdb kept only the in-frame ones, dropping some. The table shows roughly 320,000 clones, with around nine tenths occurring only once. Material for sequencing was PBMCs or T cells enriched from blood (not recorded which). The receptors stem from a woman in her twenties or thirties who had been exposed to COVID-19. Each CDR3 is given with its conserved first and last residue. A D gene is named only where the DNA matches it firmly. The size field is filled for only some rows; it gives once, few, many or a size class.

abundance	v_gene	j_gene	d_gene	CDR3nt	CDR3aa
NA	TRBV5-4	TRBJ2-3	NA	TGTGCCAGCAGCTTTAGCCAGCACATCACAGATACGCAGTATTTT	CASSFSQHITDTQYF
NA	TRBV4-1	TRBJ1-2	NA	TGCGCCAGCAGCCAAGTGGGGGGGCACTATGGCTACACCTTC	CASSQVGGHYGYTF
NA	TRBV20-1	TRBJ2-3	NA	TGCAGTGCTAGTACCAGGGCCTACACTAGCACAGATACGCAGTATTTT	CSASTRAYTSTDTQYF
NA	TRBV5-1	TRBJ1-1	NA	TGCGCCAGCAGCTTAGGCCCCAGGGGCACTGAAGCTTTCTTT	CASSLGPRGTEAFF
NA	TRBV5-6	TRBJ2-7	TRBD1	TGTGCCAGCATAGCCGGGACAGGGCCCTACGAGCAGTACTTC	CASIAGTGPYEQYF
NA	TRBV6-5	TRBJ1-1	TRBD1	TGTCCGATCACCCCAGGGGGCACTGAAGCTTTCTTT	CPITPGGTEAFF
NA	TRBV20-1	TRBJ2-7	NA	TGCAGTGCTAGTACCGCTTTTTCGGCAGGGCGGACCTACGAGCAGTACTTC	CSASTAFSAGRTYEQYF
NA	TRBV7-9	TRBJ2-1	TRBD2	TGTGCCAGCAGCACATGGACTAGCCTCCAGTTCTTC	CASSTWTSLQFF
once	TRBV7-8	TRBJ1-2	NA	TGTGCCAGCAGCTTAGGACACTCAGGTCACTATGGCTACACCTTC	CASSLGHSGHYGYTF
NA	TRBV7-2	TRBJ1-6	TRBD1	TGTGCCAGCAGCCCGGGACAGACCAGCTCCTATAATTCACCCCTCCACTTT	CASSPGQTSSYNSPLHF
NA	TRBV7-9	TRBJ1-5	TRBD1	TGTGCCAGCAGCTTCGACAGGGGCCAAGGAATCAATCAGCCCCAGCATTTT	CASSFDRGQGINQPQHF
NA	TRBV10-3	TRBJ1-1	NA	TGTGCCATCAGTGAGTTACAGGGAAAGCACACTGAAGCTTTCTTT	CAISELQGKHTEAFF
NA	TRBV6-5	TRBJ2-5	NA	TGTGCCACCATGGGAGGGGGTGAGACCCAGTACTTC	CATMGGGETQYF
NA	TRBV11-2	TRBJ1-6	NA	TGTGCCAGCAGCCGTAGCTCCTATAATTCACCCCTCCACTTT	CASSRSSYNSPLHF
NA	TRBV20-1	TRBJ1-1	TRBD1	TGCAGTGCTAGAGGGACAGGAGATTTT	CSARGTGDF
NA	TRBV30	TRBJ2-7	TRBD1	TGTGCCTGGACCCGGACAGGGATAGGTTACGAGCAGTACTTC	CAWTRTGIGYEQYF
NA	TRBV7-9	TRBJ2-1	TRBD2	TGTGCCAGCAGCTTAGAGGCTAGCGGGACCTCCTACAATGAGCAGTTCTTC	CASSLEASGTSYNEQFF
NA	TRBV15	TRBJ1-2	NA	TGTGCCACCAGCCAACGACACCCAGAGATCGATGGCTACACCTTC	CATSQRHPEIDGYTF
NA	TRBV9	TRBJ2-1	NA	TGTGCCAGCAGCGTAGGAGTATCCTACAATGAGCAGTTCTTC	CASSVGVSYNEQFF
NA	TRBV6-5	TRBJ1-5	NA	TGTGCCAGCAGCCGCGACGTCAGGGACAATCAGCCCCAGCATTTT	CASSRDVRDNQPQHF
NA	TRBV11-1	TRBJ2-3	NA	TGTGCCAGCAGCCCCGGGACTTCCCGACGCACAGATACGCAGTATTTT	CASSPGTSRRTDTQYF
NA	TRBV7-9	TRBJ2-3	NA	TGTGCCAGCAGCTTATCGACAGGCTACCAAGATACGCAGTATTTT	CASSLSTGYQDTQYF
NA	TRBV5-4	TRBJ2-1	TRBD1	TGTGCCAGCAGCTTGGCCGGACAGGGGGCGTACAATGAGCAGTTCTTC	CASSLAGQGAYNEQFF
once	TRBV7-2	TRBJ1-5	TRBD1	TGTGCCAGCAGCCCCAGGACAGGGAGAGGCAGCAATCAGCCCCAGCATTTT	CASSPRTGRGSNQPQHF
NA	TRBV19	TRBJ1-1	NA	TGTGCCAGTAGTATAGGACAGGTCAAGGGCACTGAAGCTTTCTTT	CASSIGQVKGTEAFF
NA	TRBV4-3	TRBJ2-5	NA	TGCGCCAGCAGCCAAGATCGTGACAGGATACAAGAGACCCAGTACTTC	CASSQDRDRIQETQYF
NA	TRBV5-1	TRBJ2-2	TRBD1	TGCGCCAGCAGCGTGGGACAGCCCACCGGGGAGCTGTTTTTT	CASSVGQPTGELFF
once	TRBV18	TRBJ1-2	NA	TGTGCCAGCTCACCGAGTCCCAGGGGAGACTATGGCTACACCTTC	CASSPSPRGDYGYTF
NA	TRBV6-5	TRBJ2-5	NA	TGTGCCAGCAGTTCAGTCCCGGGACACTGCCAAGAGACCCAGTACTTC	CASSSVPGHCQETQYF